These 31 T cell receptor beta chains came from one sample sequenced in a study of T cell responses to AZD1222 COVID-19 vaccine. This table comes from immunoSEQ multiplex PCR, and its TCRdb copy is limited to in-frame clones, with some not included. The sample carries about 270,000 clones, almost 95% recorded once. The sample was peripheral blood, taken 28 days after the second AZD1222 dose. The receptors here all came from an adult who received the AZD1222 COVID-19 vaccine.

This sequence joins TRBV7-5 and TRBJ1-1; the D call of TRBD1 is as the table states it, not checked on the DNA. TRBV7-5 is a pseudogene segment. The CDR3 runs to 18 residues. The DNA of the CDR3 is TGTGCCAGAAGCATCCCGAAGGGACACCTCGTCATGAACACTGAAGCTTTCTTT. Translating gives CARSIPKGHLVMNTEAFF.

CDR3: CASSPWGEETQYF. In DNA, the CDR3 is TGTGCCAGCAGCCCTTGGGGAGAAGAGACCCAGTACTTC. V usage is TRBV12-3 or TRBV12-4 and J usage is TRBJ2-5; maybe TRBD2 (5 bases). Trimming cost V 6 bases and J 3 bases, with 11 bases left between them. The CDR3 has 13 amino acids.

The CDR3, as DNA: TGTGCCAGCAGCTCCCCGGGGGTAGCGGGACAGGTAGGAGATACGCAGTATTTT. Its translation is CASSSPGVAGQVGDTQYF. The gene calls are TRBV7-2 and TRBJ2-3, with D tentatively TRBD1 or TRBD2 (8 bases each). The germline CDR1 and CDR2 sequences are SGHTA and FQGNSA. This CDR3 region has 18 residues. V was shortened by 4 bases and J by 5 bases, with 25 bases between the two germline ends.

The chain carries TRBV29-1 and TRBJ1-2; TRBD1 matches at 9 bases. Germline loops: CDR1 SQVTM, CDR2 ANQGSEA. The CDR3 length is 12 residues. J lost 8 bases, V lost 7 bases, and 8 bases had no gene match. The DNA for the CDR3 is TGCAGCGCCCTAACGGACAGGGGCGGCTACACCTTC. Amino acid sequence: CSALTDRGGYTF.

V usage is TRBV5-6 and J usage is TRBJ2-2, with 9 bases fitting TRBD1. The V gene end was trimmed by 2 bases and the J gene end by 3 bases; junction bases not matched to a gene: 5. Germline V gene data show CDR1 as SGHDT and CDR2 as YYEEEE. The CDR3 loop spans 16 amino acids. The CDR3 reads CASSFPTGGDTGELFF. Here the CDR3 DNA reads TGTGCCAGCAGCTTCCCGACAGGGGGGGACACCGGGGAGCTGTTTTTT.

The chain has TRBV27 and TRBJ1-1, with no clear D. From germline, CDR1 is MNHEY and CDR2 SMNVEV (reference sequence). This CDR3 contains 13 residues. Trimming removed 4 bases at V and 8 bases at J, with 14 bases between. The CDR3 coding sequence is TGTGCCAGCAGTTCACCTCAGCCGGCCGAAGCTTTCTTT. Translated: CASSSPQPAEAFF.

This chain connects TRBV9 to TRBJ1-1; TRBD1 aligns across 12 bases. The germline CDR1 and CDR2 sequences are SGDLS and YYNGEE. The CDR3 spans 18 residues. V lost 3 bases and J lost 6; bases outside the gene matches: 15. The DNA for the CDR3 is TGTGCCAGCAGCGCCCGAGGGGGGACAGGGGGCGAAAGAGCTGAAGCTTTCTTT. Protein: CASSARGGTGGERAEAFF.

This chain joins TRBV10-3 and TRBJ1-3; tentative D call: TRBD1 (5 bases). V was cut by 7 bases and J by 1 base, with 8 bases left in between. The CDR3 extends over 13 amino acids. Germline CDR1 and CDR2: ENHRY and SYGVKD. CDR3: CAIMGGSGNTIYF. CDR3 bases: TGTGCCATCATGGGGGGGTCTGGAAACACCATATATTTT.

The CDR3 sequence: CASSLEQGSWSTDTQYF. CDR3 nucleotides: TGCGCCAGCAGCTTAGAACAGGGATCTTGGAGCACAGATACGCAGTATTTT. The chain couples TRBV5-1 to TRBJ2-3; tentative D call: TRBD1 (6 bases). This CDR3 is 17 amino acids long. The germline V and J ends were trimmed by 2 bases and 0 bases, with 16 bases remaining between them. Per germline, CDR1 SGHRS and CDR2 YFSETQ.

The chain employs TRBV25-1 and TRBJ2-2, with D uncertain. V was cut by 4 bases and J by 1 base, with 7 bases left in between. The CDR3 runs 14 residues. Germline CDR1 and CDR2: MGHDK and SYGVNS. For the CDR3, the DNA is TGTGCCAGCAGTGTCGCCCGGAACACCGGGGAGCTGTTTTTT. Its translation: CASSVARNTGELFF.

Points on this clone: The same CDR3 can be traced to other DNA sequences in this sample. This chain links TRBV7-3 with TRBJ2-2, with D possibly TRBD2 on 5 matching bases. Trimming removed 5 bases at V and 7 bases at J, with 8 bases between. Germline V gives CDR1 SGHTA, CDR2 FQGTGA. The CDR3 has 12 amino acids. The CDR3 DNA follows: TGTGCCAGCAGCCTCCGGGGCGGGGAGCTGTTTTTT. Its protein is CASSLRGGELFF.

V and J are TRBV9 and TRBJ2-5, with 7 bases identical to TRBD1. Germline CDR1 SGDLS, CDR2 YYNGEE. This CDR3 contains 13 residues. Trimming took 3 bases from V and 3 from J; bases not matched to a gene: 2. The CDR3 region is CASSADREETQYF. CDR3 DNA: TGTGCCAGCAGCGCAGACAGGGAAGAGACCCAGTACTTC.

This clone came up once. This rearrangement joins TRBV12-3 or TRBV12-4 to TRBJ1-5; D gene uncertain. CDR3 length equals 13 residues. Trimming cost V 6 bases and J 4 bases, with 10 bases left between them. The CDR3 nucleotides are TGTGCCAGCAGCCAAAAGGCAAATCAGCCCCAGCATTTT. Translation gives CASSQKANQPQHF.

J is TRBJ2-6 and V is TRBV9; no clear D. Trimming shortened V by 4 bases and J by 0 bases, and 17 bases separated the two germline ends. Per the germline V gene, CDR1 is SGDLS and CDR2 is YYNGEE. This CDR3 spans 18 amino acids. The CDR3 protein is CASSPQRGSSSGANVLTF. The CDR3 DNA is TGTGCCAGCAGCCCCCAAAGAGGTTCATCCTCTGGGGCCAACGTCCTGACTTTC.

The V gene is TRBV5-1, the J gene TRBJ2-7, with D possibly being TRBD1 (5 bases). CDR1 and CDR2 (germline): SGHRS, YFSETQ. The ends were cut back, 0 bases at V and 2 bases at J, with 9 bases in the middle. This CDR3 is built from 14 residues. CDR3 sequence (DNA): TGCGCCAGCAGCTTGGGCCAGGGCCCCTACGAGCAGTACTTC. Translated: CASSLGQGPYEQYF.

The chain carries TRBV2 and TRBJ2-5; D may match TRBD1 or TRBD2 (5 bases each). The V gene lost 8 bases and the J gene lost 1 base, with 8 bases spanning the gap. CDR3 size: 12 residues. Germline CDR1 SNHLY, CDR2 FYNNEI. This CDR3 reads CASGTVQETQYF. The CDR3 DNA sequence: TGTGCCAGCGGGACGGTCCAAGAGACCCAGTACTTC.

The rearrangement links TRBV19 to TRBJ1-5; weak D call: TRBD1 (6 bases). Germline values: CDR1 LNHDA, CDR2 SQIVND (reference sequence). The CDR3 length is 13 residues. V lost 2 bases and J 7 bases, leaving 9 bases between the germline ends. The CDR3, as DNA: TGTGCCAGTAGTATACTTCAGGGGCAGCCCCAGCATTTT. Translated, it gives CASSILQGQPQHF.

The CDR3 bases are TGTGCCAGCGGGACGGGGTACGAGCAGTACTTC. Translation gives CASGTGYEQYF. The rearrangement uses TRBV9 and TRBJ2-7; the D call may be TRBD1 or TRBD2 (5 bases each). Looked up from germline, CDR1 is SGDLS and CDR2 is YYNGEE. Trimming pared 7 bases from V and 4 bases from J, leaving 9 bases between. The CDR3 sequence is 11 residues long.

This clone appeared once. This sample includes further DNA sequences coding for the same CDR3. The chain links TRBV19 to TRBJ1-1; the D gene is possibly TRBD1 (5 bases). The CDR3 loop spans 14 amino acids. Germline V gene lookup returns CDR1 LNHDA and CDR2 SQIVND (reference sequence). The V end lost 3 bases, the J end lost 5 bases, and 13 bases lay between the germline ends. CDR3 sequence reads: CASSMGGRGTEAFF. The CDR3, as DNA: TGTGCCAGTAGTATGGGGGGTAGAGGGACTGAAGCTTTCTTT.

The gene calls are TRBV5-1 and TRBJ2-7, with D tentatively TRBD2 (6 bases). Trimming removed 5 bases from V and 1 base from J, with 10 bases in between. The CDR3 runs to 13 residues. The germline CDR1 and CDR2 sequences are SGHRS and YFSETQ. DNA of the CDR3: TGCGCCAGCAGGGAGGGCAATTCCTACGAGCAGTACTTC. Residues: CASREGNSYEQYF.

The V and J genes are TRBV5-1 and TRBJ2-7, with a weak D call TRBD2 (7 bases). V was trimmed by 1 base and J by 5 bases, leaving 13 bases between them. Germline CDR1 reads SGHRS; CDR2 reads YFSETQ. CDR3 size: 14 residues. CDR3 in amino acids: CASSLFRGAHEQYF. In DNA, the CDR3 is TGCGCCAGCAGCTTGTTTCGGGGGGCCCACGAGCAGTACTTC.

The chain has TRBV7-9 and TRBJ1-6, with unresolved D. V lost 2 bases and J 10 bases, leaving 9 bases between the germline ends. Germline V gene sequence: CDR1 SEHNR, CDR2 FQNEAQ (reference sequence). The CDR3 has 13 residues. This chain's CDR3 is CASSLSQVSPLHF. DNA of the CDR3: TGTGCCAGCAGCTTATCCCAAGTCTCACCCCTCCACTTT.

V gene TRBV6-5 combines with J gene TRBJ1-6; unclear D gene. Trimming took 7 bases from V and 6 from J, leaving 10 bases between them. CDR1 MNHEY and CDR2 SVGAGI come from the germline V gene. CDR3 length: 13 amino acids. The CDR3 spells CASTLRGNSPLHF. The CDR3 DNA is TGTGCCAGCACTTTACGGGGTAATTCACCCCTCCACTTT.

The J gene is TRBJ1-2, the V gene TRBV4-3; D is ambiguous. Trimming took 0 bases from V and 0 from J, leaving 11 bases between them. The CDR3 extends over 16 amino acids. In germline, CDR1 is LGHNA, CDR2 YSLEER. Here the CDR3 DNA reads TGCGCCAGCAGCCAAGAGTATAGGCCGACTAACTATGGCTACACCTTC. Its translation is CASSQEYRPTNYGYTF.

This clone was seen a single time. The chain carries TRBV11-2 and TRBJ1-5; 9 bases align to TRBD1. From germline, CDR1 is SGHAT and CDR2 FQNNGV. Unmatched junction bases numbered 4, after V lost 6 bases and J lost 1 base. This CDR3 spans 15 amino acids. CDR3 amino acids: CASSKDRGSNQPQHF. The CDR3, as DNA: TGTGCCAGCAGTAAGGACAGGGGAAGCAATCAGCCCCAGCATTTT. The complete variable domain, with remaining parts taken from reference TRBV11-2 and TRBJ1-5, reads EAGVAQSPRYKIIEKRQSVAFWCNPISGHATLYWYQQILGQGPKLLIQFQNNGVVDDSQLPKDRFSAERLKGVDSTLKIQPAKLEDSAVYLCASSKDRGSNQPQHFGDGTRLSIL.

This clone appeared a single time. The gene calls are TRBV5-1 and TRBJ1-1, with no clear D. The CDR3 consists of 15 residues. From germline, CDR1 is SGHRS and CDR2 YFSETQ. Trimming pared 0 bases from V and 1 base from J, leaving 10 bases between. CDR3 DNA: TGCGCCAGCAGCTTGGCCAAAGGGAGGAACACTGAAGCTTTCTTT. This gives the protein CASSLAKGRNTEAFF.

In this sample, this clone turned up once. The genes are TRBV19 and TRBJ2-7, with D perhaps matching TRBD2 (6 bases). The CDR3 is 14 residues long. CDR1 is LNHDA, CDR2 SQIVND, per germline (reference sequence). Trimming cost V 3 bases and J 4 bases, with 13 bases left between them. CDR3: CASSIAGRLYEQYF. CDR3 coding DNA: TGTGCCAGTAGTATCGCAGGGAGGCTGTACGAGCAGTACTTC.

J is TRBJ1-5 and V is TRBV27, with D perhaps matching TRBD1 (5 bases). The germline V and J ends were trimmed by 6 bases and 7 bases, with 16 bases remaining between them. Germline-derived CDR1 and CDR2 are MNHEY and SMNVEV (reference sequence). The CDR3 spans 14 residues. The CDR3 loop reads CASSTQGPKQPQHF. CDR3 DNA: TGTGCCAGCAGCACTCAGGGACCGAAACAGCCCCAGCATTTT.

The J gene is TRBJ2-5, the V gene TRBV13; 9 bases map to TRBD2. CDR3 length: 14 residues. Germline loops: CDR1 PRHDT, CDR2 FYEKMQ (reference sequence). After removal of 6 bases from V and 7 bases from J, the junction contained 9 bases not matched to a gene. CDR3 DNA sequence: TGTGCCAGCAGACCCCGAGCGGGAGGAGGGACCCAGTACTTC. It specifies CASRPRAGGGTQYF. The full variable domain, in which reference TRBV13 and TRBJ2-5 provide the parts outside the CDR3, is AAGVIQSPRHLIKEKRETATLKCYPIPRHDTVYWYQQGPGQDPQFLISFYEKMQSDKGSIPDRFSAQQFSDYHSELNMSSLELGDSALYFCASRPRAGGGTQYFGPGTRLLVL.

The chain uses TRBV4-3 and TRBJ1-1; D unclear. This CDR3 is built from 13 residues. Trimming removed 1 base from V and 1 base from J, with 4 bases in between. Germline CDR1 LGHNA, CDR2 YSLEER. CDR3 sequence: CASSQGWNTEAFF. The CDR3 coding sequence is TGCGCCAGCAGCCAAGGGTGGAACACTGAAGCTTTCTTT.

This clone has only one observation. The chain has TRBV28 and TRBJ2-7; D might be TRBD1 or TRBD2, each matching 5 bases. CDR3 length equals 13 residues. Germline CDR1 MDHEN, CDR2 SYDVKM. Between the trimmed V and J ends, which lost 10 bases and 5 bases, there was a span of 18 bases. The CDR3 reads CATRGSGPDEQYF. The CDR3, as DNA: TGTGCCACCCGCGGGTCAGGGCCCGACGAGCAGTACTTC.